The rows below give T cell receptor beta chains drawn from one sample of a study of Graves' ophthalmopathy and Graves' hyperthyroidism. TCRdb analysed the multiplex PCR reads with MiXCR anew, one entry per CDR3 protein. The sample has under 350,000 distinct CDR3 sequences; roughly 17% are singletons. Sequencing was performed on peripheral blood. Receptor source: an adult man with Graves' ophthalmopathy. CDR3s include the opening cysteine and the closing phenylalanine or tryptophan. D genes are given only for firm matches. Only part of the rows carry a size: once, few, many, or a class if the clone is expanded.

length,size,J,V,D,CDR3,DNA
12,-,TRBJ1-1,TRBV28,-,CASATNRDKKQF,TGTGCCAGCGCAACCAACCGGGACAAGAAACAGTTT
16,few,TRBJ2-6,TRBV27,-,CASSGVRSSGANVLTF,TGTGCCAGCAGTGGGGTCCGGAGCTCTGGGGCCAACGTCCTGACTTTC
17,-,TRBJ1-2,TRBV19,TRBD1,CASSILGQEARQYGYTF,TGTGCCAGTAGTATCCTCGGACAGGAAGCTCGCCAATATGGCTACACCTTC
13,-,TRBJ1-1,TRBV5-1,-,CASSLAYGPEAFF,TGCGCCAGCAGCTTGGCGTACGGCCCTGAAGCTTTCTTT
17,many,TRBJ1-2,TRBV4-1,-,CASSQVTGRSVGYGYTF,TGCGCCAGCAGCCAGGTAACAGGACGGTCCGTGGGTTATGGCTACACCTTC
15,many,TRBJ1-2,TRBV15,-,CATSRGPGGSYGYTF,TGTGCCACCAGCAGAGGCCCCGGAGGCTCATATGGCTACACCTTC
11,many,TRBJ1-1,TRBV29-1,-,CSVGGGTEAFF,TGCAGCGTTGGTGGGGGCACTGAAGCTTTCTTT
15,once,TRBJ2-7,TRBV28,TRBD1,CASSLSGQGLYEQYF,TGTGCCAGCAGTTTATCGGGACAGGGACTGTACGAGCAGTACTTC
12,-,TRBJ2-7,TRBV12-3/TRBV12-4,-,CASTPGIYEQYF,TGTGCCAGCACACCAGGGATCTACGAGCAGTACTTC
16,-,TRBJ2-5,TRBV7-3,-,CASSSTGGLGQETQYF,TGTGCCAGCAGCTCAACGGGGGGCCTAGGTCAAGAGACCCAGTACTTC
13,-,TRBJ2-5,TRBV30,TRBD1,CASIRDRAETQYF,TGTGCCAGTATCCGGGACAGGGCTGAGACCCAGTACTTC
15,many,TRBJ2-5,TRBV12-3/TRBV12-4,-,CASTTRPGRSETQYF,TGTGCCAGCACCACCCGTCCGGGGAGGTCCGAGACCCAGTACTTC
15,-,TRBJ2-7,TRBV6-2/TRBV6-3,-,CATSDPRGNFHEQYF,TGTGCCACCAGTGATCCCAGGGGTAACTTCCACGAGCAGTACTTC
16,many,TRBJ2-5,TRBV4-2,TRBD2,CASSQVTGGARETQYF,TGTGCCAGCAGCCAAGTTACCGGGGGGGCCAGGGAGACCCAGTACTTC
14,many,TRBJ1-1,TRBV12-3/TRBV12-4,-,CASSPWAGDTEAFF,TGTGCCAGCAGTCCCTGGGCCGGGGACACTGAAGCTTTCTTT
13,few,TRBJ1-1,TRBV6-5,TRBD1,CASIKTGDTEAFF,TGTGCCAGCATTAAAACAGGGGACACTGAAGCTTTCTTT
12,many,TRBJ2-7,TRBV5-1,-,CASSLNRVEQYF,TGCGCCAGCAGTTTGAATAGGGTCGAGCAGTACTTC
14,-,TRBJ2-7,TRBV19,-,CASSIGSSSYEQYF,TGTGCCAGTAGTATCGGTTCAAGCTCCTACGAGCAGTACTTC
13,many,TRBJ2-2,TRBV12-3/TRBV12-4,-,CASSWGGSGELFF,TGTGCCAGCAGTTGGGGCGGGTCCGGGGAGCTGTTTTTT
14,many,TRBJ2-7,TRBV19,-,CASRRQGLHNEQYF,TGTGCCAGTAGACGACAGGGACTCCACAACGAGCAGTACTTC
16,many,TRBJ1-1,TRBV9,TRBD1,CASSVDLGQGATEAFF,TGTGCCAGCAGCGTAGACCTCGGACAGGGGGCTACTGAAGCTTTCTTT
15,many,TRBJ1-2,TRBV7-2,-,CASSPLTGPKDGYTF,TGTGCCAGCAGCCCACTTACGGGGCCAAAAGATGGCTACACCTTC
15,many,TRBJ2-7,TRBV3-1,-,CASSQSWGNRYEQYF,TGTGCCAGCAGCCAATCTTGGGGCAATCGGTACGAGCAGTACTTC
12,many,TRBJ2-7,TRBV24-1,-,CATSDATGKQYF,TGTGCCACCAGTGATGCCACAGGGAAGCAGTACTTC